The source of this T cell receptor beta chain is a study of blood T cell repertoires in COVID-19. Across the study: The origin of the acute and convalescent COVID-19 samples was the United States, Italy and Spain. The analysed material was cDNA or gDNA that came from T cells, B-cell-depleted T cells, or PBMCs.

In germline, CDR1 is LGHDT, CDR2 YNNKEL (reference sequence). V was cut by 4 bases and J by 1 base, with 4 bases left in between. The CDR3 is 13 residues long. In the study's own analysis: Estimated nucleated cell counts came from reference gene primer amplification. The data were produced by immunoSEQ multiplex PCR, yet TCRdb's version contains in-frame clones alone and is incomplete. V, J and clone size reflect that table, while D and trimming were determined from the DNA. The sample lists 80,000 to 130,000 clones, roughly 88% occurring once. This chain connects TRBV3-1 (or the pseudogene TRBV3-2) to TRBJ1-4; D is unresolved. The TCR comes from an older woman with acute or convalescent COVID-19. Sequenced input: peripheral blood. CDR3 bases: TGTGCCAGCAGCCCGGGAACTAATGAAAAACTGTTTTTT. It is translated as CASSPGTNEKLFF.